A few counts support the clone carrying this T cell receptor beta chain. The antigen is undetermined. This sample stems from a study of beta chain features in type 1 diabetes. Across the whole study: Cells sorted and examined across all samples totaled approximately 100,000,000.

Notes on the study in general: In type 1 diabetes patients, VDJ junctions had fewer insertions; deletions at these junctions were more frequent. Patients with Type 1 diabetes showed moderately but significantly shorter TCRB CDR3s in all four CD4+ subsets.

The sequenced template was cDNA made from the entire isolated RNA. Clones were read by immunoSEQ multiplex PCR, and TCRdb kept only the in-frame ones, dropping some. The table shows 300,000 to 350,000 clones, with approximately 10% occurring only once. Looked up from germline, CDR1 is SGHDN and CDR2 is FVKESK. The CDR3 is made up of 12 amino acids. Trimming stripped 1 base from V and 12 bases from J, with 10 bases between. The clonotype comes from a man aged 25 to 40 with type 1 diabetes. The source material was central memory CD4+ T cells from blood. This sequence joins TRBV14 and TRBJ2-1; unclear D gene. CDR3 nucleotide sequence: TGTGCCAGCAGCCAAGCATTTGCTTTGCAGTTCTTC. Encoded protein: CASSQAFALQFF.